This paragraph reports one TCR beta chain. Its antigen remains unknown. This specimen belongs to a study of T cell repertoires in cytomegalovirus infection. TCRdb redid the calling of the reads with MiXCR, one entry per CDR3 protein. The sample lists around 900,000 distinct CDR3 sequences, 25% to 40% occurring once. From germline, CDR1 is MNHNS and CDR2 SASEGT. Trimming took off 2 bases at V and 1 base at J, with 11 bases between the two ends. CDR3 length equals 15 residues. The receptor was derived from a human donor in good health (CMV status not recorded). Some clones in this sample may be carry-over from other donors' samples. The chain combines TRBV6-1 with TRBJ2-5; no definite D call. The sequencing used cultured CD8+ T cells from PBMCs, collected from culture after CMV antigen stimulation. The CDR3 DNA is TGTGCCAGCAGTGAAAGAACTCGCACCCAAGAGACCCAGTACTTC. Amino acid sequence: CASSERTRTQETQYF.